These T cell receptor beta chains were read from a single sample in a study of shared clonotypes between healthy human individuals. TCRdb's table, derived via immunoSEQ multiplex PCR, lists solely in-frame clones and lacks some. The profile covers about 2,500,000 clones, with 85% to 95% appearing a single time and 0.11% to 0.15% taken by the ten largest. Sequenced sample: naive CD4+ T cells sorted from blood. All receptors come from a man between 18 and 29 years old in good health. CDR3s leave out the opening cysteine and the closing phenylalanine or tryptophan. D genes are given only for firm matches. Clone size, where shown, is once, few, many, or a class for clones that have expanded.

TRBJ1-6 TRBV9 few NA ASSVKEASPLH
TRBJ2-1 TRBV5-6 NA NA ASSLVIVFSSYNEQF
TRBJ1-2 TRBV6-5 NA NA ASSLAGLDGYT
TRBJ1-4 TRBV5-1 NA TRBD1 ASSLPGQGHEKLF
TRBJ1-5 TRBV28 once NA ASSKDPRGSAQH
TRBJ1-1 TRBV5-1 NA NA ASSLAGRMNTEAF
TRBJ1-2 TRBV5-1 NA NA ASSSQGGGGYT
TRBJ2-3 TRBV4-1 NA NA ASSQARTPGTDTQY
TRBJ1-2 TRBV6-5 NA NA ASRRTPKGGYGYT
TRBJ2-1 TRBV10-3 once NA ASGRDGYNEQF